These 25 T cell receptor beta chains were sequenced from one sample in a study of Graves' ophthalmopathy and Graves' hyperthyroidism. Amplification of TCR beta CDR3 regions used RNA transcripts. The authors performed first-round RT-PCR with HTBI primers and then a second-round multiplex PCR. Each CDR3 protein gets one entry after TCRdb re-called the multiplex PCR reads with MiXCR. The table has about 410,000 distinct CDR3 sequences, about 18% seen once. Sequences were obtained from peripheral blood. The receptor set was obtained from a woman under 30 with Graves' ophthalmopathy.

This clonotype was seen repeatedly, ten times or more. V usage is TRBV6-1 and J usage is TRBJ2-7; D perhaps matches TRBD1 (6 bases). CDR3 size: 16 residues. V lost 6 bases to trimming and J lost 0 bases, with 18 bases between them. Per germline, CDR1 MNHNS and CDR2 SASEGT. As DNA, the CDR3 is TGTGCCAGCAGGAAAAAACGGGACAACTACTCCTACGAGCAGTACTTC. Translated: CASRKKRDNYSYEQYF.

With regard to this clonotype: The CDR3 ends on some other residue instead of the conserved phenylalanine or tryptophan, so this is likely a read error. V gene TRBV27 combines with J gene TRBJ2-5; D might be TRBD1 or TRBD2, each matching 5 bases. The CDR3 is 13 residues long. Germline assignment: CDR1 MNHEY and CDR2 SMNVEV (reference sequence). The V and J ends lost 6 bases and 4 bases respectively, with 12 bases between them. In nucleotides, the CDR3 is TGTGCCAGCAGCTTGGGACCTCGAGAGACCCAGTACCTC. As protein: CASSLGPRETQYL.

This clonotype has at least ten counts. The V call is TRBV18, the J call TRBJ1-2, with TRBD1 identical over 7 bases. The V gene end was trimmed by 3 bases and the J gene end by 2 bases; junction bases not matched to a gene: 3. Germline CDR1 reads KGHSH; CDR2 reads LQKENI. This CDR3 comprises 14 residues. In nucleotides, the CDR3 is TGTGCCAGCTCACCCAGGGGGGAGAACTATGGCTACACCTTC. It is translated as CASSPRGENYGYTF.

The chain uses TRBV3-1 and TRBJ1-6; 11 bases are a match to TRBD1. The V gene's germline CDR1 is LGHDT and CDR2 YNNKEL (reference sequence). The CDR3 has 16 amino acids. Trimming removed 3 bases from V and 6 bases from J; junction bases left unmatched: 4. CDR3 sequence: CASSQWTGGSNSPLHF. The DNA for the CDR3 is TGTGCCAGCAGCCAGTGGACAGGGGGCTCTAATTCACCCCTCCACTTT.

This clonotype was detected many times. The gene calls are TRBV19 and TRBJ1-1; D is uncertain. V dropped 8 bases and J dropped 3 bases, with 7 bases sitting between them. CDR1 is LNHDA, CDR2 SQIVND, per germline (reference sequence). This CDR3 is 11 amino acids long. CDR3 residues: CASSIDTEAFF. The CDR3 nucleotides are TGTGCCAGTTCGATTGACACTGAAGCTTTCTTT.

This sequence joins TRBV20-1 and TRBJ2-7, with 10 nucleotides matching TRBD2. The CDR3 is made up of 17 amino acids. Germline CDR1 reads DFQATT; CDR2 reads SNEGSKA (reference sequence). The J segment lost 0 bases and the V segment lost 3 bases, leaving 11 bases of the junction unmatched. CDR3 loop: CSARGLKREGFSYEQYF. CDR3 DNA sequence: TGCAGTGCTAGGGGGCTGAAGCGGGAGGGCTTCTCCTACGAGCAGTACTTC.

The chain carries TRBV15 and TRBJ2-7; weak D call: TRBD1 (6 bases). V lost 0 bases, J lost 3 bases, and 12 bases lay in between. The length of the CDR3 is 15 residues. Germline V gene data show CDR1 as LNHNV and CDR2 as YYDKDF (reference sequence). This CDR3 is CATSRDRGPGYEQYF. The CDR3 DNA is TGTGCCACCAGCAGAGACAGGGGCCCGGGCTACGAGCAGTACTTC.

This clonotype was picked up many times. V gene TRBV24-1 combines with J gene TRBJ1-5; D is undetermined. CDR3 length: 13 residues. V gave up 5 bases and J gave up 4 bases, with 8 bases separating them. Germline V CDR1 and CDR2: KGHDR, SFDVKD. The DNA for the CDR3 is TGTGCCACCAGTGCCAGGTCGAATCAGCCCCAGCATTTT. Translating gives CATSARSNQPQHF.

There are many counts of this clonotype. The chain links TRBV4-3 to TRBJ2-4, with 8 positions matching TRBD2. This CDR3 spans 14 amino acids. J was trimmed by 8 bases and V by 1 base; bases with no gene match: 4. Germline-derived CDR1 and CDR2 are LGHNA and YSLEER. The CDR3 coding sequence is TGCGCCAGCAGCCAAGCGGGGGGGAAAGACATTCAGTACTTC. Its translation is CASSQAGGKDIQYF.

There are many counts of this clonotype. At one end the junction does not follow the germline gene, possibly because of a read error. V usage is TRBV20-1 and J usage is TRBJ2-5, with a possible D match to TRBD1 (6 bases). Germline values: CDR1 DFQATT, CDR2 SNEGSKA (reference sequence). This CDR3 comprises 12 residues. CDR3 sequence: CNARDMLETQYF. CDR3 DNA: TGCAATGCTAGGGACATGCTGGAGACCCAGTACTTC.

At least ten counts were recorded for this clonotype. The chain combines TRBV30 with TRBJ1-3, with D hard to call. The CDR3 has 12 residues. Germline assignment: CDR1 GTSNPN and CDR2 SVGIG (reference sequence). The V gene lost 3 bases and the J gene lost 0 bases, with 3 bases spanning the gap. The CDR3 loop reads CAWRGSGNTIYF. The CDR3 nucleotides read TGTGCCTGGAGAGGCTCTGGAAACACCATATATTTT.

This clonotype was picked up many times. The chain couples TRBV3-1 to TRBJ2-7; D call uncertain. Germline values: CDR1 LGHDT, CDR2 YNNKEL (reference sequence). The CDR3 totals 13 residues. Trimming took 4 bases from V and 6 from J, leaving 13 bases between them. CDR3 loop: CASSLSRSPEQYF. DNA of the CDR3: TGTGCCAGCAGCCTATCTAGATCCCCCGAGCAGTACTTC.

This clonotype was detected many times. The V call is TRBV19, the J call TRBJ1-1, with D possibly being TRBD1 (6 bases). The germline V and J ends were trimmed by 4 bases and 4 bases, with 16 bases remaining between them. CDR1 and CDR2 from the germline V gene are LNHDA and SQIVND (reference sequence). This CDR3 has 15 amino acids. In DNA form, the CDR3 reads TGTGCCAGTAGTACCCCCCGGGGGCGCGGCACTGAAGCTTTCTTT. It translates to CASSTPRGRGTEAFF.

This clonotype occurred many times. The chain employs TRBV11-1 and TRBJ2-7; 10 nucleotides match TRBD2. Germline values: CDR1 SGHAT, CDR2 FQDESV (reference sequence). CDR3 length: 16 amino acids. Germline trimming cut 4 bases from V and 5 bases from J; bases unmatched to any gene: 11. CDR3 coding DNA: TGTGCCAGCAGCTCTACTAGCGGGATCCCTAGGAACGAGCAGTACTTC. Translating it yields CASSSTSGIPRNEQYF.

This clonotype appeared many times. The V gene is TRBV12-3 or TRBV12-4, the J gene TRBJ1-3; D is unresolved. With 3 bases removed from V and 4 bases from J, the gap between germline ends came to 7 bases. The CDR3 loop spans 13 amino acids. The CDR3 coding sequence is TGTGCCAGCAGTTTTGCCAAGGGAAACACCATATATTTT. Its translation is CASSFAKGNTIYF.

This clonotype has at least ten counts. J is TRBJ2-4 and V is TRBV7-2; 7 bases align to TRBD2. The trim removed 3 bases at V and 6 bases at J, leaving 14 bases unmatched. CDR3 length equals 17 residues. CDR1 and CDR2 (germline): SGHTA, FQGNSA. The CDR3 sequence is CASSFFPGEGTGNIQYF. As DNA, the CDR3 is TGTGCCAGCAGCTTTTTTCCGGGGGAGGGGACGGGAAACATTCAGTACTTC.

This clonotype was recorded a few times. This chain joins TRBV19 and TRBJ2-7; maybe TRBD2 (5 bases). CDR3 length: 14 amino acids. V was clipped by 1 base and J by 3 bases, with 10 bases between them. Per germline, CDR1 LNHDA and CDR2 SQIVND (reference sequence). CDR3 loop: CASSIGAANYEQYF. The CDR3 DNA follows: TGTGCCAGTAGTATAGGAGCGGCCAACTACGAGCAGTACTTC.

With regard to this clonotype: This CDR3 fails to terminate in the conserved phenylalanine or tryptophan, so it likely reflects a read error. This chain connects TRBV5-1 to TRBJ1-1; D uncertain. This CDR3 contains 15 residues. In germline, CDR1 is SGHRS, CDR2 YFSETQ. CDR3 protein: CASSASTLGNTGAFS. CDR3 bases: TGCGCCAGCAGCGCCTCAACGTTAGGGAACACTGGAGCTTTCTCT.

This chain connects TRBV12-3 or TRBV12-4 to TRBJ2-2, with no clear D. V was trimmed by 6 bases and J by 7 bases, leaving 12 bases between them. The CDR3 totals 13 residues. The CDR3 sequence: CASRPVQGGELFF. The CDR3 DNA reads as TGTGCCAGCAGACCCGTCCAAGGCGGGGAGCTGTTTTTT.

At least ten counts were recorded for this clonotype. The genes are TRBV12-3 or TRBV12-4 and TRBJ1-1, with a weak D call TRBD1 (6 bases). Trimming stripped 7 bases from V and 5 bases from J, with 14 bases between. The CDR3 has 13 amino acids. Written as DNA, the CDR3 is TGTGCCAGCACCCCCAGGGGTTTTACTGAAGCTTTCTTT. Protein: CASTPRGFTEAFF.

This clonotype was found many times. The chain carries TRBV3-1 and TRBJ2-5, with 7 bases aligning to TRBD1. Per the germline V gene, CDR1 is LGHDT and CDR2 is YNNKEL (reference sequence). CDR3 length equals 16 residues. The J segment lost 4 bases and the V segment lost 5 bases, leaving 13 bases of the junction unmatched. In DNA form, the CDR3 reads TGTGCCAGCAGCTCGAGCATAGGGGGCTGGGGAGAGACCCAGTACTTC. Translating gives CASSSSIGGWGETQYF.

This clonotype was seen ten or more times. The chain recombines TRBV7-3 with TRBJ2-5, with D possibly matching TRBD1 (5 bases). Per germline, CDR1 SGHTA and CDR2 FQGTGA. Trimming shortened V by 3 bases and J by 4 bases, and 9 bases separated the two germline ends. CDR3 size: 13 residues. The CDR3: CASSFLGAETQYF. DNA for the CDR3: TGTGCCAGCAGCTTTCTTGGGGCAGAGACCCAGTACTTC.

Ten or more counts support this clonotype. This sequence joins TRBV27 and TRBJ2-5, with no clear D. V gave up 6 bases and J gave up 2 bases, with 16 bases separating them. CDR1 and CDR2 (germline): MNHEY, SMNVEV (reference sequence). This CDR3 region has 15 residues. The CDR3 is CASSSLQQSQETQYF. The CDR3 DNA sequence: TGTGCCAGCAGCTCCCTTCAACAGTCGCAAGAGACCCAGTACTTC.

Ten or more counts support this clonotype. The chain has TRBV19 and TRBJ1-1; perhaps TRBD1 as D (5 bases). V lost 3 bases and J lost 1, with 12 bases in between. The germline gives CDR1 LNHDA, CDR2 SQIVND (reference sequence). There are 15 residues in the CDR3. The chain's CDR3 is CASSIQGGKNTEAFF. The CDR3 bases are TGTGCCAGTAGTATCCAGGGAGGAAAGAACACTGAAGCTTTCTTT.

In this sample, this clonotype turned up many times. V gene TRBV12-3 or TRBV12-4 combines with J gene TRBJ1-5, with 9 bases that match TRBD1. The CDR3 sequence is 13 residues long. The V and J ends lost 7 bases and 6 bases, in that order; junction bases with no gene match: 4. This CDR3 is CASTPTGGQPQHF. In nucleotides, the CDR3 is TGTGCCAGCACCCCGACAGGGGGTCAGCCCCAGCATTTT.